This record concerns one T cell receptor beta chain sequence. Its antigen is not known. This CDR3 region has 15 residues. CDR1 and CDR2 (germline): LNHDA, SQIVND (reference sequence). The V and J ends lost 0 bases and 4 bases respectively, with 10 bases between them. Vbeta (60) and Jbeta (13) primers were used in the PCR. The protocol was immunoSEQ multiplex PCR, while the TCRdb copy is restricted to in-frame clones and leaves out a portion. The sample holds 50,000 to 60,000 clones, 78% seen once. This sample is drawn from a study of cytomegalovirus exposure and HLA in healthy donors. Findings and caveats of the study: Some V segments could not be told apart, so they were left out, TRBV6-2 and TRBV6-3 among them. Earlier analysis yielded a pattern in which most TCR beta V segments were productive about 87% or about 30% of the time.

The V and J genes are TRBV19 and TRBJ2-1; a weak D match, TRBD2 (5 bases). Source material: PBMCs. This TCR was recovered from a female donor in good health and CMV-seronegative. CDR3 DNA sequence: TGTGCCAGTAGTATAGACCCGAGGGTGTACAATGAGCAGTTCTTC. Amino acid sequence: CASSIDPRVYNEQFF.